This TCR beta chain derives from a study of cytomegalovirus exposure and HLA in healthy donors. About the study: The roughly 130 validation repertoires were reported in a later analysis to have been generated on the same platform as the approximately 700 first-cohort repertoires. General study results and limits: There were a few CMV-associated chains whose specificity for CMV antigens was confirmed in vitro. Most TCR sequences were seen very rarely across donors, but some public TCRs occurred in many.

The method was immunoSEQ multiplex PCR; TCRdb's version includes in-frame clones alone and lacks a portion of them. The repertoire consists of just under 65,000 clones, with over 90% occurring once and the leading ten covering roughly 6.6%. About this clone: Its antigen is not identified.

Separate from the approximately 670-subject first cohort was the roughly 130-subject validation cohort, to which the donors belonged. The CDR3 is 16 amino acids. V lost 1 base, J lost 5 bases, and 4 bases stayed unmatched. Germline V lookup: CDR1 SEHNR, CDR2 FQNEAQ (reference sequence). This chain links TRBV7-9 with TRBJ1-6, with 8 bases identical to TRBD1. The TCR originated in a woman aged 18-35 years in good health and CMV-seropositive. Sequencing was performed on PBMCs. The CDR3 is CASSLVNRGDNSPLHF. Here the CDR3 DNA reads TGTGCCAGCAGCTTAGTTAACAGGGGGGATAATTCACCCCTCCACTTT.